Listed below are T cell receptor beta chains from one sample, sequenced in a study of response to subunit inactivated influenza vaccine. TCRdb reprocessed the RT-PCR reads via MiXCR and lists one record per CDR3 protein. The sample holds around 570,000 distinct CDR3 sequences, about 11% seen once. The sample also formed part of further work on T cells expressing NK-cell markers.

This specimen consisted of PBMCs from blood, obtained on the day of vaccination. The receptors originated from a man aged 45-60 years who received an inactivated influenza vaccine. CDR3s include the opening cysteine and the closing phenylalanine or tryptophan. For some rows the clone size is stated as once, few or many, or as a class when expanded; others skip it.

cdr3_aa | cdr3_length | j_call | clone_size | v_call
CASSFGESGLRQYF | 14 | TRBJ2-7 | . | TRBV7-9
CASSFGAASTDTQYF | 15 | TRBJ2-3 | few | TRBV19
CSAMTSGGPYEQYF | 14 | TRBJ2-7 | . | TRBV29-1
CASSSISGGKETQYF | 15 | TRBJ2-5 | few | TRBV5-1
CSAKSGTTFTGELFF | 15 | TRBJ2-2 | few | TRBV20-1
CASSFVGNTIYF | 12 | TRBJ1-3 | many | TRBV12-3/TRBV12-4
CSVGGGLAGVPGETQYF | 17 | TRBJ2-5 | few | TRBV29-1
CASSQRGGLDNEQFF | 15 | TRBJ2-1 | few | TRBV3-1
CASSLGVSGGTETQYF | 16 | TRBJ2-5 | few | TRBV5-5
CASSFSSGRDNEQFF | 15 | TRBJ2-1 | many | TRBV28
CASSYIFDRGYTGNTIYF | 18 | TRBJ1-3 | few | TRBV11-2